The 27 T cell receptor beta chains in this list originate from one sample, sequenced in a study of blood T cell repertoires in COVID-19. Only in-frame clones appear in the TCRdb table, and some are missing; sequencing was by immunoSEQ multiplex PCR. The sample has 200,000 or so clones, around 90% seen once. The specimen was peripheral blood. The receptor source for this set is a man aged 65 to 85 with acute or convalescent COVID-19.

V is TRBV3-1 (or the pseudogene TRBV3-2) and J is TRBJ2-1, with 10 bases that match TRBD2. V dropped 4 bases and J dropped 3; count of bases not matched to a gene: 3. The CDR3 has 15 residues. Germline assignment: CDR1 LGHDT and CDR2 YNNKEL (reference sequence). The CDR3 sequence is CASSRGLAVYNEQFF. The CDR3, as DNA: TGTGCCAGCAGCCGAGGACTAGCGGTCTACAATGAGCAGTTCTTC.

The V gene is TRBV28, the J gene TRBJ2-6; 9 bases fit TRBD1. V lost 8 bases to trimming and J lost 2 bases; unmatched junction nucleotides: 7. The CDR3 is 16 amino acids. Germline loops: CDR1 MDHEN, CDR2 SYDVKM. The CDR3 reads CASRSQGAPGANVLTF. In nucleotides, the CDR3 is TGTGCCAGCCGTTCACAGGGGGCTCCTGGGGCCAACGTCCTGACTTTC.

The gene calls are TRBV6-1 and TRBJ2-3; 11 bases map to TRBD2. This CDR3 spans 19 amino acids. CDR1 MNHNS and CDR2 SASEGT come from the germline V gene. J gave up 3 bases and V 4 bases, and 15 bases lay outside the gene matches. CDR3 nucleotides: TGTGCCAGCAGTGGGGCTGCGGGGACTAGCGGCCCCAGAACAGATACGCAGTATTTT. Protein sequence: CASSGAAGTSGPRTDTQYF.

The chain has TRBV7-2 and TRBJ2-2, with 9 positions matching TRBD1. J lost 3 bases, V lost 5 bases, and 7 bases had no gene match. This CDR3 is 16 amino acids long. Germline V gene data show CDR1 as SGHTA and CDR2 as FQGNSA. The CDR3 spells CASSLTGGGYTGELFF. For the CDR3, the DNA is TGTGCCAGCAGCCTAACAGGGGGCGGTTACACCGGGGAGCTGTTTTTT.

The V call is TRBV15, the J call TRBJ2-2, with 13 bases fitting TRBD2. CDR1 is LNHNV, CDR2 YYDKDF, per germline (reference sequence). The trim removed 9 bases at V and 4 bases at J, leaving 14 bases unmatched. This CDR3 contains 18 residues. CDR3 region: CATAGLAGVGVGTGELFF. CDR3 nucleotide sequence: TGTGCCACGGCTGGACTAGCGGGAGTCGGGGTAGGCACCGGGGAGCTGTTTTTT.

The genes are TRBV5-6 and TRBJ1-2, with D perhaps TRBD1 (5 bases). The V end lost 4 bases, the J end lost 3 bases, and 16 bases lay between the germline ends. The CDR3 runs 15 residues. Germline CDR1 SGHDT, CDR2 YYEEEE. The CDR3 region is CASSKRGRVDYGYTF. The CDR3 nucleotides are TGTGCCAGCAGCAAACGTGGCAGGGTAGACTATGGCTACACCTTC.

This sequence joins TRBV7-2 and TRBJ2-7, with no clear D. The CDR3 loop spans 13 amino acids. From germline, CDR1 is SGHTA and CDR2 FQGNSA. Trimming shortened V by 3 bases and J by 4 bases, and 10 bases separated the two germline ends. In nucleotides, the CDR3 is TGTGCCAGCAGCTTGATGGGCGATTACGAGCAGTACTTC. This encodes CASSLMGDYEQYF.

The chain joins TRBV15 to TRBJ1-5, with D uncertain. V lost 3 bases and J lost 4, with 10 bases in between. Germline CDR1 reads LNHNV; CDR2 reads YYDKDF (reference sequence). This CDR3 is built from 14 residues. The CDR3 coding sequence is TGTGCCACCAGCAGGGCACAGCTAAATCAGCCCCAGCATTTT. It translates to CATSRAQLNQPQHF. Full variable domain (remainder filled in from reference TRBV15 and TRBJ1-5): DAMVIQNPRYQVTQFGKPVTLSCSQTLNHNVMYWYQQKSSQAPKLLFHYYDKDFNNEADTPDNFQSRRPNTSFCFLDIRSPGLGDTAMYLCATSRAQLNQPQHFGDGTRLSIL.

The rearrangement joins TRBV5-8 to TRBJ2-2, with 9 bases that match TRBD2. The CDR3 spans 14 residues. V shed 2 bases, J shed 7 bases, and the junction held 3 bases outside the gene matches. CDR1 SGHTS and CDR2 YDEGEE come from the germline V gene. CDR3 in amino acids: CASSFSAGGGELFF. CDR3 nucleotides: TGTGCCAGCAGCTTCTCAGCGGGAGGCGGGGAGCTGTTTTTT.

The chain carries TRBV6-5 and TRBJ1-2, with TRBD1 identical over 7 bases. The V gene end was trimmed by 6 bases and the J gene end by 5 bases; junction bases not matched to a gene: 6. The CDR3 consists of 13 residues. Germline V gives CDR1 MNHEY, CDR2 SVGAGI. The CDR3 here is CASRQTGSYGYTF. In DNA, the CDR3 is TGTGCCAGCAGGCAGACAGGGAGTTATGGCTACACCTTC.

The chain combines TRBV6-5 with TRBJ2-7, with D tentatively TRBD1 (5 bases). Germline V gene sequence: CDR1 MNHEY, CDR2 SVGAGI. The CDR3 has 15 residues. Trimming removed 6 bases at V and 0 bases at J, with 15 bases between. CDR3 protein: CASRMGQTNSYEQYF. The CDR3 coding sequence is TGTGCCAGCAGGATGGGGCAAACCAACTCCTACGAGCAGTACTTC.

The gene calls are TRBV19 and TRBJ2-5; a weak D match, TRBD2 (6 bases). V was pared by 3 bases and J by 5 bases, with 16 bases between. Germline values: CDR1 LNHDA, CDR2 SQIVND (reference sequence). This CDR3 region has 15 residues. Written as DNA, the CDR3 is TGTGCCAGTAGTATCCCTGGCCCAGGGAGGGAGACCCAGTACTTC. Translating it yields CASSIPGPGRETQYF.

V and J are TRBV2 and TRBJ2-7, with 9 bases lining up with TRBD2. The V segment lost 6 bases and the J segment 5 bases; nucleotides outside the gene matches: 29. CDR1 is SNHLY and CDR2 is FYNNEI in the germline V gene. The CDR3 has 21 residues. In DNA, the CDR3 is TGTGCCAGCAGAAAGGGTAATAGCGGGAGTTCTCTGTTGGGGATGCGTGACGAGCAGTACTTC. Translation gives CASRKGNSGSSLLGMRDEQYF.

The chain couples TRBV19 to TRBJ2-7; 10 bases fit TRBD2. CDR1 is LNHDA, CDR2 SQIVND, per germline (reference sequence). The CDR3 consists of 19 residues. Unmatched junction bases numbered 17, after V lost 3 bases and J lost 3 bases. CDR3 DNA: TGTGCCAGTAGTATCGGAGCTAGCGGGAGATCCGGATCTCGCTACGAGCAGTACTTC. Amino acids: CASSIGASGRSGSRYEQYF.

The chain employs TRBV28 and TRBJ1-1, with 7 bases matching TRBD1. Germline V CDR1 and CDR2: MDHEN, SYDVKM. The CDR3 runs to 14 residues. V lost 5 bases to trimming and J lost 1 base; unmatched junction nucleotides: 4. The CDR3 reads CASSQGQANTEAFF. DNA of the CDR3: TGTGCCAGCAGTCAAGGACAGGCGAACACTGAAGCTTTCTTT.

This chain connects TRBV24-1 to TRBJ1-2; TRBD1 matches at 9 bases. Germline trimming cut 3 bases from V and 6 bases from J; bases unmatched to any gene: 7. Germline V gene data show CDR1 as KGHDR and CDR2 as SFDVKD. This CDR3 contains 15 residues. CDR3 region: CATSDGGQGINGYTF. CDR3 bases: TGTGCCACCAGTGATGGTGGACAGGGGATAAATGGCTACACCTTC.

This clone was observed once. V is TRBV6-1 and J is TRBJ1-2; possible D gene TRBD1, 5 bases. Germline CDR1 MNHNS, CDR2 SASEGT. The V end lost 0 bases, the J end lost 4 bases, and 9 bases lay between the germline ends. This CDR3 spans 14 amino acids. The DNA for the CDR3 is TGTGCCAGCAGTGAAGCAAGGGGAATCTATGGCTACACCTTC. This translates into CASSEARGIYGYTF.

CDR3 in DNA: TGTGCCAGCGCAACTACTACCCGGGACAAAGACTACAATGAGCAGTTCTTC. This gives the protein CASATTTRDKDYNEQFF. The chain employs TRBV28 and TRBJ2-1; a possible D gene is TRBD1 (6 bases). The CDR3 sequence is 17 residues long. V lost 8 bases, J lost 3 bases, and 23 bases lay in between. Germline V gene lookup returns CDR1 MDHEN and CDR2 SYDVKM.

This sequence joins TRBV19 and TRBJ2-5; TRBD1 aligns across 8 bases. The CDR3 runs 13 residues. The junction had 3 bases not matched to a gene; V was cut back by 5 bases and J by 4 bases. Per germline, CDR1 LNHDA and CDR2 SQIVND (reference sequence). In DNA, the CDR3 is TGTGCCAGTAGTCCAGGGGGCCCAGAGACCCAGTACTTC. As protein: CASSPGGPETQYF.

This rearrangement joins TRBV5-1 to TRBJ1-1; 7 bases are shared with TRBD1. V lost 4 bases, J lost 7 bases, and 13 bases stayed unmatched. Germline V lookup: CDR1 SGHRS, CDR2 YFSETQ. The length of the CDR3 is 15 residues. The CDR3 reads CASSPSSTGYLEAFF. CDR3 sequence (DNA): TGCGCCAGCAGCCCGAGCTCGACAGGGTATCTTGAAGCTTTCTTT.

The chain couples TRBV18 to TRBJ2-7; 13 nucleotides match TRBD2. Unmatched junction bases numbered 8, after V lost 5 bases and J lost 4 bases. There are 16 residues in the CDR3. Germline loops: CDR1 KGHSH, CDR2 LQKENI. Written as DNA, the CDR3 is TGTGCCAGCTCAAGGGGGACTAGCGGGATTAGGTACGAGCAGTACTTC. This sequence encodes CASSRGTSGIRYEQYF.

This clone appeared a few times. The V call is TRBV7-6, the J call TRBJ2-7, with D possibly TRBD2 on 6 matching bases. Between the trimmed V and J ends, which lost 1 base and 5 bases, there was a span of 21 bases. Germline CDR1 SGHVS, CDR2 FNYEAQ. This CDR3 spans 17 amino acids. In nucleotides, the CDR3 is TGTGCCAGCAGCTTAGGGACCGTCGGGACTTCTACTGACGAGCAGTACTTC. Its translation is CASSLGTVGTSTDEQYF.

This clone was recorded a few times. The V gene is TRBV7-9, the J gene TRBJ1-5, with 7 positions matching TRBD1. The CDR3 is 14 amino acids. V trimming: 3 bases; J trimming: 2 bases; junction bases outside the gene matches: 1. Per germline, CDR1 SEHNR and CDR2 FQNEAQ (reference sequence). The CDR3 loop reads CASSFGQGNQPQHF. In nucleotides, the CDR3 is TGTGCCAGCAGCTTCGGACAGGGCAATCAGCCCCAGCATTTT. Full variable domain (remainder filled in from reference TRBV7-9 and TRBJ1-5): DTGVSQNPRHKITKRGQNVTFRCDPISEHNRLYWYRQTLGQGPEFLTYFQNEAQLEKSRLLSDRFSAERPKGSFSTLEIQRTEQGDSAMYLCASSFGQGNQPQHFGDGTRLSIL.

CDR3 DNA sequence: TGTGCCAGCAGTGAGGGACAGGGCAGCTACACCTTC. It translates to CASSEGQGSYTF. The chain employs TRBV2 and TRBJ1-2; 9 nucleotides agree with TRBD1. Germline loops: CDR1 SNHLY, CDR2 FYNNEI. The CDR3 has 12 amino acids. Trimming took 3 bases from V and 9 from J; bases not matched to a gene: 2.

As for this clone: This same CDR3 is encoded by further DNA sequences in the sample. The chain is built from TRBV5-1 and TRBJ2-2, with TRBD1 matching over 7 bases. The V gene end was trimmed by 4 bases and the J gene end by 0 bases; junction bases not matched to a gene: 3. This CDR3 is 15 amino acids long. Germline V lookup: CDR1 SGHRS, CDR2 YFSETQ. CDR3 residues: CASSPGTANTGELFF. DNA for the CDR3: TGCGCCAGCAGCCCTGGGACAGCGAACACCGGGGAGCTGTTTTTT.

The chain carries TRBV6-5 and TRBJ1-2, with D possibly matching TRBD1 (5 bases). Germline assignment: CDR1 MNHEY and CDR2 SVGAGI. V was shortened by 2 bases and J by 3 bases, with 10 bases between the two germline ends. This CDR3 is 14 amino acids long. This CDR3 reads CASSYTTGDYGYTF. CDR3 sequence (DNA): TGTGCCAGCAGTTACACTACAGGAGACTATGGCTACACCTTC.

The chain is built from TRBV7-3 and TRBJ2-1, with D possibly being TRBD1 (6 bases). The CDR3 runs 15 residues. CDR1 and CDR2 from the germline V gene are SGHTA and FQGTGA. The germline V and J ends were trimmed by 5 bases and 4 bases, with 15 bases remaining between them. The CDR3 DNA sequence: TGTGCCAGCAGCCCCAAGTCTAGGGGGTACAATGAGCAGTTCTTC. Amino acids: CASSPKSRGYNEQFF.